The rows below give T cell receptor beta chains drawn from one sample of a study of beta chain features in type 1 diabetes. Assay: immunoSEQ multiplex PCR; the TCRdb copy retains only in-frame clones and omits some. The data show under 450,000 clones, around 13% seen once. Material: naive CD4+ T cells from blood. The receptors originated from a man in his thirties or forties in good health. Each CDR3 is given with its conserved first and last residue. D genes are given only for firm matches. Clone size appears in some rows only: once, few, many, or a class for an expanded clone.

size: few; V: TRBV9; D: NA; J: TRBJ2-1; CDR3: CASSVGGDEQFF; DNA: TGTGCCAGCAGCGTTGGTGGGGATGAGCAGTTCTTC
size: NA; V: TRBV29-1; D: NA; J: TRBJ2-1; CDR3: CSVEGRAYNEQFF; DNA: TGCAGCGTTGAAGGTCGAGCCTACAATGAGCAGTTCTTC
size: NA; V: TRBV29-1; D: NA; J: TRBJ2-1; CDR3: CSVGPGSVGRGFF; DNA: NA
size: NA; V: TRBV7-9; D: NA; J: TRBJ2-2; CDR3: CASSLALRDTGELFF; DNA: TGTGCCAGCAGCTTAGCATTAAGGGACACCGGGGAGCTGTTTTTT
size: few; V: TRBV7-9; D: TRBD2; J: TRBJ2-1; CDR3: CASSLISRLAGSYNEQFF; DNA: TGTGCCAGCAGCTTAATTTCCCGGCTAGCGGGATCCTACAATGAGCAGTTCTTC
size: NA; V: TRBV10-3; D: TRBD2; J: TRBJ2-1; CDR3: CATLTGLAGGDSYNEQFF; DNA: TGTGCCACCCTGACCGGACTAGCGGGAGGTGACTCCTACAATGAGCAGTTCTTC
size: NA; V: TRBV18; D: NA; J: TRBJ2-1; CDR3: CASSPRTVRLNSYNEQFF; DNA: TGTGCCAGCTCACCAAGGACTGTCAGACTTAACTCCTACAATGAGCAGTTCTTC
size: NA; V: TRBV11-2; D: NA; J: TRBJ2-1; CDR3: CASSLVSPWFSEQFF; DNA: TGTGCCAGCAGCTTAGTCTCGCCTTGGTTTAGTGAGCAGTTCTTC
size: few; V: TRBV30; D: TRBD1; J: TRBJ1-2; CDR3: CAWTKGQQNYGYTF; DNA: TGTGCCTGGACCAAGGGACAGCAAAACTATGGCTACACCTTC
size: few; V: TRBV25-1; D: NA; J: TRBJ1-1; CDR3: CASSEVGRTEAFF; DNA: TGTGCCAGCAGTGAAGTGGGAAGGACTGAAGCTTTCTTT
size: few; V: TRBV9; D: NA; J: TRBJ2-2; CDR3: CASSGDGNTGELFF; DNA: TGTGCCAGCAGCGGTGACGGGAACACCGGGGAGCTGTTTTTT
size: few; V: TRBV4-3; D: NA; J: TRBJ1-2; CDR3: CASSQATTVTF; DNA: TGCGCCAGCAGCCAGGCGACAACTGTCACCTTC
size: NA; V: TRBV11-2; D: TRBD1; J: TRBJ1-4; CDR3: CASTKIRGQNEKLFF; DNA: TGTGCCAGCACCAAAATCAGGGGGCAAAATGAAAAACTGTTTTTT
size: NA; V: TRBV5-1; D: NA; J: TRBJ2-1; CDR3: CASSLAGSSYNEQFF; DNA: TGCGCCAGCAGCCTGGCCGGGAGCTCCTACAATGAGCAGTTCTTC
size: few; V: TRBV14; D: TRBD2; J: TRBJ2-1; CDR3: CASSLRAGLARSSYNEQFF; DNA: TGTGCCAGCAGCCTACGTGCGGGACTAGCGAGGAGCTCCTACAATGAGCAGTTCTTC
size: few; V: TRBV7-2; D: NA; J: TRBJ2-3; CDR3: CASSLVGSTDTQYF; DNA: TGTGCCAGCAGCTTAGTCGGGAGCACAGATACGCAGTATTTT
size: NA; V: TRBV6-5; D: NA; J: TRBJ1-6; CDR3: CASSLDKNSPLHF; DNA: TGTGCCAGCAGTTTGGACAAAAATTCACCCCTCCACTTT
size: few; V: TRBV6-1; D: NA; J: TRBJ1-5; CDR3: CASSGGQGQPQHF; DNA: TGTGCCAGCAGTGGGGGTCAGGGCCAGCCCCAGCATTTT
size: NA; V: TRBV13; D: NA; J: TRBJ2-2; CDR3: CASSVGQLNTGELFF; DNA: TGTGCCAGCAGCGTGGGTCAGCTTAACACCGGGGAGCTGTTTTTT
size: NA; V: TRBV7-2; D: NA; J: TRBJ2-5; CDR3: CASSPQLSPWETQYF; DNA: TGTGCCAGCAGCCCTCAGCTGAGTCCCTGGGAGACCCAGTACTTC
size: few; V: TRBV7-2; D: TRBD1; J: TRBJ1-2; CDR3: CATGQGFGYGYTF; DNA: TGTGCCACGGGACAGGGCTTTGGCTATGGCTACACCTTC
size: NA; V: TRBV9; D: NA; J: TRBJ2-1; CDR3: CASSVAVETEQFF; DNA: TGTGCCAGCAGCGTGGCGGTTGAGACTGAGCAGTTCTTC
size: NA; V: TRBV25-1; D: TRBD1; J: TRBJ1-2; CDR3: CASSEVGGVSGYTF; DNA: TGTGCCAGCAGTGAGGTAGGGGGCGTCAGTGGCTACACCTTC
size: NA; V: TRBV30; D: NA; J: TRBJ1-2; CDR3: CAWREGGERRAYGYTF; DNA: TGTGCCTGGAGGGAAGGGGGGGAACGGCGGGCCTATGGCTACACCTTC
size: few; V: TRBV9; D: NA; J: TRBJ2-5; CDR3: CASSVDSQETQYF; DNA: TGTGCCAGCAGCGTAGATTCACAAGAGACCCAGTACTTC
size: few; V: TRBV7-2; D: NA; J: TRBJ1-5; CDR3: CASSLDGQSNQPQHF; DNA: TGTGCCAGCAGCTTAGACGGACAGTCGAATCAGCCCCAGCATTTT